The present T cell receptor (beta chain) was sequenced within a study of cytomegalovirus exposure and HLA in healthy donors. About the study: Early released data had about 85 million unique TCRs, all coming from HLA-typed donors.

Per germline, CDR1 MNHEY and CDR2 SMNVEV (reference sequence). The V end was cut by 2 bases, the J end by 2 bases, with 7 bases between. The CDR3 has 14 amino acids. It was with 60 Vbeta and 13 Jbeta primers that the PCR ran. Original processing methods: Roughly 11 million shared chains were among 80 million or so unique TCR beta chains counted in a later analysis. The repertoire was sequenced with immunoSEQ multiplex PCR; TCRdb's copy has only in-frame clones and lacks some. For V, J and clone size, that table is used; D and trimming come from the DNA. The table shows approximately 80,000 clones, with over 70% occurring only once.

Sequenced: PBMCs. This sequence was found in a man aged 30-40 years in good health and CMV-seropositive. The genes are TRBV27 and TRBJ1-3; D is possibly TRBD1 (5 bases). The CDR3 bases are TGTGCCAGCAGTTTAGCCAGGGCTGGAAACACCATATATTTT. Protein: CASSLARAGNTIYF.